This TCR beta chain came from a study of blood T cell repertoires in COVID-19. As for the study in general: Specimens from acute and convalescent COVID-19 originated in the United States, Italy and Spain.

V dropped 6 bases and J dropped 9 bases, with 18 bases sitting between them. Germline CDR1 reads MNHEY; CDR2 reads SMNVEV (reference sequence). The CDR3 contains 14 residues. As originally analysed: Amplification of reference gene primers was used by the study to estimate nucleated cell counts. Method: immunoSEQ multiplex PCR; TCRdb's copy keeps in-frame clones and lacks some. For V, J and clone size, that table is used; D and trimming come from the DNA. The sample has 150,000 to 200,000 clones, roughly 86% seen once; the top ten hold around 25%. The sample consisted of PBMCs or T cells enriched from blood (not recorded which). The chain uses TRBV27 and TRBJ2-1; tentatively, D is TRBD2 (5 bases). The clonotype originates from a woman in her forties in a cohort exposed to, infected with or recovered from COVID-19 (not recorded which). CDR3 sequence (DNA): TGTGCCAGCAGGACTACTAGTCCCCATTTTGAGCAGTTCTTC. Amino acid sequence: CASRTTSPHFEQFF.